Sequencing of this T cell receptor beta chain was carried out in a study of shared clonotypes between healthy human individuals. Findings of the study overall: How much donors shared clonotypes was expected to be affected by sequencing depth.

Positive CCR7 selection of CD45RO-negative cells yielded the naive CD8 cells, and terminally differentiated effector memory CD45RA+ cells were excluded. Adult donors, all healthy and HIV-negative, had no recent acute infections or vaccinations. The protocol was immunoSEQ multiplex PCR, while the TCRdb copy is restricted to in-frame clones and leaves out a portion. The sample lists around 600,000 clones; 85% to 95% were seen once. Germline CDR1 and CDR2: MNHEY and SMNVEV (reference sequence). The CDR3 is 15 amino acids. Trimming pared 5 bases from V and 4 bases from J, leaving 17 bases between. Details on this clone: Antigen specificity is unknown.

This receptor was obtained from a woman aged 25 to 39 in good health. The material sequenced was naive CD8+ T cells sorted from blood. The chain employs TRBV27 and TRBJ1-2; tentative D call: TRBD1 (6 bases). The CDR3 protein is CASSVGGALGYGYTF. CDR3 in DNA: TGTGCCAGCAGTGTGGGGGGGGCGCTCGGCTATGGCTACACCTTC.